The subject of this entry is one T cell receptor beta chain. What it binds is not known. Everyone in the study who had HIV was treated in the United States. V lost 0 bases, J lost 3 bases, and 12 bases lay in between. The CDR3 has 15 amino acids. CDR1 and CDR2 (germline): SGHRS, YFSETQ. This sample is drawn from a study of long-term antiretroviral therapy in people with HIV. General study results and limits: Despite increasing after ART, diversity remained lower than that of transplant donor controls. Blood dating 2004 to 2017 may reflect older ART regimens.

Researchers report immunoSEQ v3.0 was run at survey level. Method: immunoSEQ multiplex PCR; TCRdb's copy keeps in-frame clones and lacks some. Counted here are about 34,000 clones, roughly 83% occurring once; the ten biggest clones make up more than 3%. The sequences come from unsorted PBMCs, collected 1.9 years after starting antiretroviral therapy. The receptor was isolated from a young man with HIV. The chain has TRBV5-1 and TRBJ1-1, with D tentatively TRBD1 (5 bases). CDR3: CASSLEPGGDTEAFF. CDR3 coding DNA: TGCGCCAGCAGCTTGGAACCAGGAGGGGACACTGAAGCTTTCTTT.